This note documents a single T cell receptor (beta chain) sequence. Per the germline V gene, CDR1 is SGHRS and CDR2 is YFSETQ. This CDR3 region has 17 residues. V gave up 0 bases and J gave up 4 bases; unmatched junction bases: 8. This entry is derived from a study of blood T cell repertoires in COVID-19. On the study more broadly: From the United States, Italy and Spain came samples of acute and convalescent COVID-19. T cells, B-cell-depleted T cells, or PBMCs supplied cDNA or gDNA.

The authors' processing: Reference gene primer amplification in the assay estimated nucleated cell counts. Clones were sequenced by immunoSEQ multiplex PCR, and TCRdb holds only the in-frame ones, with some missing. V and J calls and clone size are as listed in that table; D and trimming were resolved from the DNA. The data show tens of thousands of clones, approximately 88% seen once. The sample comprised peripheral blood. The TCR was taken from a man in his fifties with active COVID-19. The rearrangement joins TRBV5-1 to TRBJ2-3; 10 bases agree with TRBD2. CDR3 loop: CASSLVGSSGSSDTQYF. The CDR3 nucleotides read TGCGCCAGCAGCTTGGTGGGTTCTAGCGGGAGTTCAGATACGCAGTATTTT.